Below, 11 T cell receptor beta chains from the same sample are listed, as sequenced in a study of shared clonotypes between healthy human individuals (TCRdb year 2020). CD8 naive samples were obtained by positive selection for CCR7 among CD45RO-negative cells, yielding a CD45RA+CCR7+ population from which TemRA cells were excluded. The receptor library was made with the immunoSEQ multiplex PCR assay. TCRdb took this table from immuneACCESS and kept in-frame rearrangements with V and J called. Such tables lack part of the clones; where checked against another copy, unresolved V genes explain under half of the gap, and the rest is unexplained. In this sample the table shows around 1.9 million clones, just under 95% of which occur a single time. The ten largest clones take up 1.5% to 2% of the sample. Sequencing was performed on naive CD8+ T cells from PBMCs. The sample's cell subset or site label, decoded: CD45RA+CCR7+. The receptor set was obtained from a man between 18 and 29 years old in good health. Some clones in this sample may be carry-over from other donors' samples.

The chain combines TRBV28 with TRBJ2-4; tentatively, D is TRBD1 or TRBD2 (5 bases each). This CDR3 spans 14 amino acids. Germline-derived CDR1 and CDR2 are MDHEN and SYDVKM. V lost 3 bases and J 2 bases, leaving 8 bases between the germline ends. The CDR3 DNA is TGTGCCAGCAGTTTTGGGGGTACCAAAAACATTCAGTACTTC. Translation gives CASSFGGTKNIQYF.

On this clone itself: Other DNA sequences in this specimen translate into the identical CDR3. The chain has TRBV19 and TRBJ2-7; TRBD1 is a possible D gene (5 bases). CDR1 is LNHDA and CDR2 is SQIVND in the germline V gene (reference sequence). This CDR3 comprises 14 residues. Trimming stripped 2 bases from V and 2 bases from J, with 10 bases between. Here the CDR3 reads CASSIQGFPYEQYF. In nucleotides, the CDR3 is TGTGCCAGTAGTATACAGGGTTTCCCCTACGAGCAGTACTTC.

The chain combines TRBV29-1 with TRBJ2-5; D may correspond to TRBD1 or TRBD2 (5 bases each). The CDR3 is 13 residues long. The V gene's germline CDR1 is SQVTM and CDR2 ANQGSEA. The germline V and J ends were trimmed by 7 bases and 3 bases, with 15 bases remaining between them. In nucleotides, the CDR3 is TGCAGCGCGTCCGGGCAGGGAGAAGAGACCCAGTACTTC. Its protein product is CSASGQGEETQYF.

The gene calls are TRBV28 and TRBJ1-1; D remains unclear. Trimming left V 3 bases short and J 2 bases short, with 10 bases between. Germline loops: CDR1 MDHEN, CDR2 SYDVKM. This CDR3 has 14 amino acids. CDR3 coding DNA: TGTGCCAGCAGTTTTCCCCAGGAAAACACTGAAGCTTTCTTT. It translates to CASSFPQENTEAFF.

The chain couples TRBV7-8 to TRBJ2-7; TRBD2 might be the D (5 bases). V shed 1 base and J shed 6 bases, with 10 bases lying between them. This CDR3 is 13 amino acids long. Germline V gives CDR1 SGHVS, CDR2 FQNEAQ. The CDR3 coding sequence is TGTGCCAGCAGCTTAGGAGGGCGGGTCGAGCAGTACTTC. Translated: CASSLGGRVEQYF.

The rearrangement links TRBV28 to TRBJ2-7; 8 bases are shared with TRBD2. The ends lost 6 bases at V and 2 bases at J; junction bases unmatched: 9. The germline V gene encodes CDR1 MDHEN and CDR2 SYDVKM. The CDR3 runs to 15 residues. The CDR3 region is CASRRIAGNPYEQYF. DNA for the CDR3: TGTGCCAGCAGGCGTATAGCGGGAAACCCCTACGAGCAGTACTTC.

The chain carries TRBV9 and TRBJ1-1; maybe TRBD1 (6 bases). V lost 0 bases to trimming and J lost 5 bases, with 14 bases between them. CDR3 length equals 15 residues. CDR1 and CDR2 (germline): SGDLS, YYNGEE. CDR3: CASSVDPGGGTEAFF. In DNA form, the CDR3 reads TGTGCCAGCAGCGTAGATCCGGGAGGGGGAACTGAAGCTTTCTTT.

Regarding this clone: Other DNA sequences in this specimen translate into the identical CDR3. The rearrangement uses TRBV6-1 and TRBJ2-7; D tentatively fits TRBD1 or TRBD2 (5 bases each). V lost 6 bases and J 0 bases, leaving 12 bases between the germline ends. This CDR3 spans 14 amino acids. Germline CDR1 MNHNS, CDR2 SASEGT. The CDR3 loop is CASSAAGSSYEQYF. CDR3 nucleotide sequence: TGTGCCAGCAGCGCGGCAGGGAGCTCCTACGAGCAGTACTTC.

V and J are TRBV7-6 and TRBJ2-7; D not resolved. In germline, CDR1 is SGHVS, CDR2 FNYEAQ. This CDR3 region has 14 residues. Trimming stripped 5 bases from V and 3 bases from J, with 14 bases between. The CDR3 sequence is CASSLGPLGYEQYF. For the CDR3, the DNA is TGTGCCAGCAGCCTAGGGCCCTTAGGCTACGAGCAGTACTTC.

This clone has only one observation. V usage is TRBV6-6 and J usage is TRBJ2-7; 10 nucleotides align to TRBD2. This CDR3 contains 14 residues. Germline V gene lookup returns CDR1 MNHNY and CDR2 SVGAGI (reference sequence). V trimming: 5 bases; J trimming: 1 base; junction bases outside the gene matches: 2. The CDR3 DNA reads TGTGCCAGCAGTCTAGCGGGAGCTTCCTACGAGCAGTACTTC. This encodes CASSLAGASYEQYF.

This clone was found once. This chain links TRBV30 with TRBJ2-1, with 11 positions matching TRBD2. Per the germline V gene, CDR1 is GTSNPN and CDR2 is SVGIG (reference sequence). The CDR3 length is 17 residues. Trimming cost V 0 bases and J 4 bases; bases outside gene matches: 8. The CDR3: CAWSVGLAGGRYNEQFF. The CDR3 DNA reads TGTGCCTGGAGTGTAGGTCTAGCGGGAGGAAGATACAATGAGCAGTTCTTC.